This TCR beta chain was observed in a study of CXCR3-negative and CXCR3-positive naive CD8 T cells (dated by TCRdb to the late 2010s). At the level of the whole study: Approximately 130 million TRB reads were obtained in total, roughly 1.5 +/- 0.3 million reads per library. Diversity and physicochemical repertoire analyses covered 11 donors pooled from two independent experiments. TRBV-TRBJ cluster analysis included naive subsets from a handful of donors and memory cells from 3 donors.

The CDR3 sequence holds 15 residues, the cysteine and phenylalanine included. DNA for this receptor is not on file. A remark on this clonotype: It lacks a known antigen.

For each CD8+ T cell subset, flow sorting was done in triplicate, and 250,000 to 300,000 cells per subset went directly into RLT lysis buffer. To exclude memory contaminants, naive CD8+ T cells were stringently defined as CD45RO-CCR7+CD27+CD95-. Using standard density gradient centrifugation, peripheral blood mononuclear cells were isolated from buffy coats. Naive CXCR3-negative and CXCR3-positive CD8+ T cells were flow-sorted using a FACSAria III. Total RNA was extracted from sorted cells with an RNeasy Mini Kit. Study-level results and caveats: Freshly isolated PBMCs were used for most assays because CXCR3 expression went down partially after cryopreservation. Comparably high repertoire diversity was found in both naive subsets, whereas much lower repertoire diversity was found in memory CD8+ T cells. Within the same donor, TRBV-TRBJ usage looked similar between naive CXCR3-negative and CXCR3-positive cells, but memory cells had distinct patterns. Because surface CD5, which is linked to self-reactivity in mice, was comparable between the naive subsets, TCR interaction strength was also inferred from TRB CDR3 physicochemical properties. Compared with CXCR3-negative naive cells, CXCR3-positive naive cells had TRB CDR3s with higher hydrophobicity (lower Kidera factor 4), lower energy, and higher strength and volume indices.

Sequencing relied on a NextSeq 550. The Human TCR Profiling Kit (MiLaboratory) was used to make UMI-labeled 5' RACE TRB cDNA libraries. cDNA synthesis used the entire amount of extracted RNA, and PCR amplification then used the entire amount of cDNA produced. Libraries were prepared in parallel using an identical number of PCR cycles. The authors' pipeline ran thus. MIGEC and MiXCR extracted about 53,000 +/- 10,000 unique UMI-labeled TRB cDNA molecules per library, requiring at least two reads per UMI. On average, each library contained approximately 40,000 +/- 10,000 functional in-frame TRB CDR3 nucleotide clonotypes without stop codons. After downsampling to 5000 UMI-labeled TRB molecules per sample, diversity metrics such as normalized Shannon-Wiener and Chao1 were calculated in VDJtools. Clonotype-size-weighted physicochemical properties of the central five CDR3 residues (interaction energy, strength, volume and Kidera factor 4) were computed in VDJtools. The reads went through TCRdb reprocessing, and each CDR3 protein sequence gets one entry with no DNA. What appears here as the V and J calls and clone size reflects TCRdb's work, not the paper's. The sample table gives about 58,000 distinct CDR3 sequences. The ten largest clones add up to about 0.42% of the sample.

The sequenced material came from naive CXCR3- CD8+ T cells from blood. The cell subset or site label, as the study defines it: CD45RO-CCR7+CD27+CD95- naive CD8+ T cells lacking CXCR3 (TNR3-). Here the chain combines TRBV12-3 or TRBV12-4 and TRBJ1-4. This receptor was taken from a human donor in good health. Some clones in this sample may be carry-over from other donors' samples. For the CDR3, the sequence is CASSAPVGSVEKLFF.